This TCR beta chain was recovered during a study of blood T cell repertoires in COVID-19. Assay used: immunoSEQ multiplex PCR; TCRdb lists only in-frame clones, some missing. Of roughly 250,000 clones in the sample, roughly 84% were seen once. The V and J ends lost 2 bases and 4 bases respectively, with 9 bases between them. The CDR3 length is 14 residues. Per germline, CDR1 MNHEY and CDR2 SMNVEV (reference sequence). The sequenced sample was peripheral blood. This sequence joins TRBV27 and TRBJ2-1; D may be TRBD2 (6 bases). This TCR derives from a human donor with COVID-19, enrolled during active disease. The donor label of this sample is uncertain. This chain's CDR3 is CASSLRRGYNEQFF. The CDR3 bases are TGTGCCAGCAGTTTAAGGAGGGGATACAATGAGCAGTTCTTC.